This TCR beta chain was recovered during a study of CD8 T cells in Susac syndrome. Germline CDR1 and CDR2: LNHDA and SQIVND (reference sequence). Trimming took 7 bases from V and 10 from J; bases not matched to a gene: 13. The CDR3 is 15 residues long. A quantity of about 0.5 to 1 ug RNA underwent reverse transcription using random hexamers. Via MiXCR, TCRdb re-called the immunoSEQ multiplex PCR reads, giving one row per CDR3 protein. This table holds a few hundred thousand distinct CDR3 sequences, 75% to 85% found once. The sample consisted of CD8+ T cells from PBMCs. The gene calls are TRBV19 and TRBJ2-1; 10 bases map to TRBD2. This TCR was recovered from a human donor with multiple sclerosis. The CDR3, as DNA: TGTGCCAGTACGGCTAGCGGGAGTCCAGCGGGGGAGCAGTTCTTC. Its protein is CASTASGSPAGEQFF. Full variable domain (missing parts from reference TRBV19 and TRBJ2-1): DGGITQSPKYLFRKEGQNVTLSCEQNLNHDAMYWYRQDPGQGLRLIYYSQIVNDFQKGDIAEGYSVSREKKESFPLTVTSAQKNPTAFYLCASTASGSPAGEQFFGPGTRLTVL.